This T cell receptor (beta chain) appears in the sequencing data of a study of beta chain features in type 1 diabetes. Study conclusions and caveats: Type 1 diabetes patients had moderately but significantly shorter TCRB CDR3s in all four CD4+ subsets.

Turning to this clone: Its specificity is not known.

The whole isolated RNA underwent reverse transcription, so sequencing captured expressed TCRB transcripts. This table comes from immunoSEQ multiplex PCR, and its TCRdb copy is limited to in-frame clones, with some not included. The sample carries 300,000 to 400,000 clones, 9.3% recorded once. This clonotype was sampled from a man aged 30 to 39 with type 1 diabetes. Specimen: central memory CD4+ T cells from blood.

The CDR3 loop reads CASNRGQEYNEQFF. For the CDR3, the DNA is TGTGCCAGCAATCGAGGACAGGAATACAATGAGCAGTTCTTC. This sequence joins TRBV10-3 and TRBJ2-1; the match to TRBD1 covers 7 bases. This CDR3 region has 14 residues. Trimming took 10 bases from V and 4 from J; bases not matched to a gene: 10. From germline, CDR1 is ENHRY and CDR2 SYGVKD.